This TCR beta chain was sequenced in a study of regulatory T cells in long-lasting Graves disease. General study findings and limits: Persistent disease preferred TRBV28, TRBJ1-2 and TRBJ2-5; new disease, TRBV20-1 and TRBJ2-1. Public clonotype sharing was higher in persistent than newly diagnosed patients.

Assembly of TCR beta libraries relied on iRepertoire HTBI primers together with Arm-PCR of CDR3 regions. TCRdb ran MiXCR on the multiplex PCR reads and lists one entry per CDR3 protein. Seen here are around 500,000 distinct CDR3 sequences, about 13% observed once, and the top ten hold roughly a tenth. This CDR3 contains 14 residues. Per the germline V gene, CDR1 is SGHDT and CDR2 is YYEEEE. The V gene end was trimmed by 2 bases and the J gene end by 11 bases; junction bases not matched to a gene: 10. In its sample, this clonotype was seen many times. Its cognate antigen is unknown. Sample time point: newly diagnosed GD, antithyroid drugs for less than 3 months. Generation of the TCR library employed RNA extracted from PBMCs. These same records also appear under a second study, on T cells in Graves' hyperthyroidism and ophthalmopathy. That paper states: Primed by the HTBI set, a first-round RT-PCR was run on the TCR CDR3. Blood samples included most of the expanded thyroid clonotypes exceeding 0.001.

The specimen comprised peripheral blood mononuclear cells (PBMCs), sampled at new diagnosis, from a patient treated with antithyroid drugs. This chain links TRBV5-6 with TRBJ1-1; 9 bases are shared with TRBD1. The clonotype comes from a young man with Graves disease. The CDR3, as DNA: TGTGCCAGCAGCTTTGAAGAGAGGACAGGGGACGCTTTCTTT. Protein: CASSFEERTGDAFF.